These 6 T cell receptor beta chains were sequenced from one sample in a study of cytomegalovirus exposure and HLA in healthy donors. Both 60 Vbeta primers and 13 Jbeta primers went into the PCR. Sequenced by immunoSEQ multiplex PCR; TCRdb stores in-frame clones only, minus some. The profile shows about 200,000 clones, approximately 79% of them singletons. The sample consisted of PBMCs. Receptors originate from a man aged 50-59 years in good health and CMV-seronegative.

The chain links TRBV5-5 to TRBJ1-5; possible D gene TRBD1, 6 bases. Trimming stripped 2 bases from V and 11 bases from J, with 17 bases between. This CDR3 has 14 amino acids. The germline V gene encodes CDR1 SGHKS and CDR2 YYEKEE (reference sequence). This CDR3 reads CASSFLDRAASQHF. In nucleotides, the CDR3 is TGTGCCAGCAGCTTTCTGGACAGAGCTGCCTCCCAGCATTTT. Combining the CDR3 with reference TRBV5-5 and TRBJ1-5 gives the whole variable domain DAGVTQSPTHLIKTRGQQVTLRCSPISGHKSVSWYQQVLGQGPQFIFQYYEKEERGRGNFPDRFSARQFPNYSSELNVNALLLGDSALYLCASSFLDRAASQHFGDGTRLSIL.

This rearrangement joins TRBV10-2 to TRBJ1-1; D not certain. V gave up 6 bases and J gave up 3 bases, with 20 bases separating them. Germline-derived CDR1 and CDR2 are WSHSY and SAAADI. The CDR3 runs 16 residues. The CDR3 reads CASRSPPGSPDTEAFF. The CDR3 DNA sequence: TGCGCCAGCAGGTCCCCTCCCGGGAGTCCGGACACTGAAGCTTTCTTT.

Details on this clone: The sample carries other DNA sequences with the same CDR3. CDR3 loop: CASSDRTGVGYGYTF. For the CDR3, the DNA is TGTGCCAGCAGTGACCGGACAGGGGTCGGCTATGGCTACACCTTC. This chain uses TRBV6-4 with TRBJ1-2; 9 bases fit TRBD1. The V segment lost 2 bases and the J segment 4 bases; nucleotides outside the gene matches: 5. The CDR3 length is 15 residues. The germline V gene encodes CDR1 MRHNA and CDR2 SNTAGT.

The chain links TRBV27 to TRBJ2-2; 8 positions match TRBD1. This CDR3 comprises 15 residues. Germline V gives CDR1 MNHEY, CDR2 SMNVEV (reference sequence). J lost 0 bases, V lost 8 bases, and 5 bases had no gene match. Written as DNA, the CDR3 is TGTGCCAGCGGAAGGACAGGGACGAACACCGGGGAGCTGTTTTTT. As protein: CASGRTGTNTGELFF.

This clone was observed a handful of times. The CDR3 DNA follows: TGTGCCAGCAGCTTTGACAGGGGTCGGACTGAAGCTTTCTTT. The encoded protein is CASSFDRGRTEAFF. V gene TRBV5-8 combines with J gene TRBJ1-1, with 8 bases aligning to TRBD1. V dropped 2 bases and J dropped 5; count of bases not matched to a gene: 5. The CDR3 has 14 residues. Germline assignment: CDR1 SGHTS and CDR2 YDEGEE.

V is TRBV18 and J is TRBJ1-1, with D possibly TRBD1 on 6 matching bases. Between the trimmed V and J ends, which lost 8 bases and 2 bases, there was a span of 15 bases. The CDR3 has 14 residues. Germline loops: CDR1 KGHSH, CDR2 LQKENI. DNA for the CDR3: TGTGCCAGCACATATACAGGGCCCAACACTGAAGCTTTCTTT. Amino acids: CASTYTGPNTEAFF.